Below are 11 T cell receptor beta chains sequenced from a single sample in a study of post-analysis software for immune sequencing data. These receptors lack a known antigen. cDNA libraries for TCR beta contained unique molecular identifiers. TCRdb redid the calling of the PCR reads with MiXCR, one entry per CDR3 protein. The profile shows approximately 630,000 distinct CDR3 sequences, roughly three fifths of them singletons. Overall study findings and caveats: Four or five TRBV segments, TRBV5-6, TRBV5-1 and TRBV20-1 among them, were found more frequent in patients than controls.

What was sequenced was blood. The receptors stem from a girl under 10 years old with multiple sclerosis.

This chain joins TRBV6-2 or TRBV6-3 and TRBJ2-1, with 9 bases fitting TRBD2. The V and J ends lost 7 bases and 4 bases, in that order; junction bases with no gene match: 11. The CDR3 runs to 16 residues. CDR1 and CDR2 from the germline V gene are MNHEY and SVGEGT. CDR3 bases: TGTGCCAGCACTAGCCCGCGGGGGGGATTTTACAATGAGCAGTTCTTC. Protein sequence: CASTSPRGGFYNEQFF.

As concerns this clonotype: The germline gene is not matched at one end of the junction; a read error may be the cause. V gene TRBV6-5 combines with J gene TRBJ2-1, with 7 bases that match TRBD2. The V gene's germline CDR1 is MNHEY and CDR2 SVGAGI. The CDR3 consists of 12 residues. In nucleotides, the CDR3 is TGTGCCGGCAGCATCTGGGGGGGTGAGCAGTTCTTC. Encoded protein: CAGSIWGGEQFF.

The rearrangement uses TRBV5-1 and TRBJ2-1; 9 bases align to TRBD2. J gave up 9 bases and V 4 bases, and 8 bases lay outside the gene matches. This CDR3 has 14 residues. Germline loops: CDR1 SGHRS, CDR2 YFSETQ. The CDR3 reads CASSPPGLALEQFF. The CDR3 bases are TGCGCCAGCAGCCCCCCGGGACTAGCTCTTGAGCAGTTCTTC.

In nucleotides, the CDR3 is TGCGCCAGCCACAGACAGGGTCAAGATACGCAGTATTTT. Amino acid sequence: CASHRQGQDTQYF. The chain couples TRBV5-1 to TRBJ2-3; 7 bases are a match to TRBD1. CDR1 and CDR2 from the germline V gene are SGHRS and YFSETQ. V shed 7 bases and J 5 bases; nucleotides not matched to a gene: 7. This CDR3 is built from 13 residues. Combining the CDR3 with reference TRBV5-1 and TRBJ2-3 gives the whole variable domain KAGVTQTPRYLIKTRGQQVTLSCSPISGHRSVSWYQQTPGQGLQFLFEYFSETQRNKGNFPGRFSGRQFSNSRSEMNVSTLELGDSALYLCASHRQGQDTQYFGPGTRLTVL.

This chain uses TRBV6-1 with TRBJ2-1, with D unclear. The CDR3 is 13 amino acids. Germline lookup yields CDR1 MNHNS and CDR2 SASEGT. V lost 1 base and J 6 bases, leaving 7 bases between the germline ends. The DNA for the CDR3 is TGTGCCAGCAGTGAAGGGGCGTTCAATGAGCAGTTCTTC. Protein sequence: CASSEGAFNEQFF.

The chain is built from TRBV29-1 and TRBJ2-5; 8 nucleotides align to TRBD2. The J call may be wrong; the DNA end is better matched by TRBJ2-7. The CDR3 has 15 residues. Germline V gene data show CDR1 as SQVTM and CDR2 as ANQGSEA. CDR3 DNA sequence: TGCAGCGTTGAAGATGGGAGTAGCGGGAAATACGAGCAGTACTTC. As protein: CSVEDGSSGKYEQYF.

The gene calls are TRBV20-1 and TRBJ2-1, with 10 bases aligning to TRBD2. CDR1 and CDR2 (germline): DFQATT, SNEGSKA (reference sequence). CDR3 size: 17 residues. The V and J ends lost 0 bases and 0 bases, in that order; junction bases with no gene match: 5. CDR3 DNA: TGCAGTGCTAGAGATCCGTCTAGCGGGAGCTCCTACAATGAGCAGTTCTTC. It translates to CSARDPSSGSSYNEQFF.

This clonotype has a handful of counts. This sequence joins TRBV20-1 and TRBJ2-3; TRBD1 agrees at 9 bases. Germline V gene sequence: CDR1 DFQATT, CDR2 SNEGSKA (reference sequence). The V gene end was trimmed by 0 bases and the J gene end by 2 bases; junction bases not matched to a gene: 9. The CDR3 has 17 residues. DNA of the CDR3: TGCAGTGCTAGAGATGGAGGACAGGGGTCCTCCACAGATACGCAGTATTTT. This gives the protein CSARDGGQGSSTDTQYF.

The rearrangement joins TRBV2 to TRBJ1-1, with 7 bases lining up with TRBD1. The V and J ends lost 9 bases and 4 bases, in that order; junction bases with no gene match: 5. Germline lookup yields CDR1 SNHLY and CDR2 FYNNEI. The CDR3 totals 12 residues. As DNA, the CDR3 is TGTGCCAGAGGGGGCGTAAGCACTGAAGCTTTCTTT. It is translated as CARGGVSTEAFF.

The chain carries TRBV29-1 and TRBJ2-5, with TRBD1 as a possible D gene (6 bases). The length of the CDR3 is 13 residues. Per germline, CDR1 SQVTM and CDR2 ANQGSEA. V dropped 7 bases and J dropped 2 bases, with 14 bases sitting between them. In nucleotides, the CDR3 is TGCAGCGCTTTGACAGGTCCACAAGAGACCCAGTACTTC. Its translation is CSALTGPQETQYF.

The chain employs TRBV2 and TRBJ2-5, with D hard to call. Trimming removed 5 bases from V and 4 bases from J, with 8 bases in between. This CDR3 has 12 residues. Germline loops: CDR1 SNHLY, CDR2 FYNNEI. This CDR3 reads CASSYTSETQYF. CDR3 bases: TGTGCCAGCAGTTATACTTCAGAGACCCAGTACTTC.